The rows below give T cell receptor beta chains drawn from one sample of a study of T cells in Graves' hyperthyroidism and ophthalmopathy. TCRdb ran MiXCR on the multiplex PCR reads and lists one entry per CDR3 protein. The top ten clones hold roughly a sixth of a sample with about 690,000 distinct CDR3 sequences, roughly 17% of them seen once. The sequenced sample consisted of blood. The receptors stem from a man between 50 and 59 years old with Graves' hyperthyroidism. Both conserved end residues are part of each CDR3. D genes are given only for firm matches. Only some rows state a clone size, as once, few, many or a class for expanded clones.

cdr3_aa cdr3_nt v_call clone_size j_call cdr3_length d_call
CASSYGDSYEQYF TGTGCCAGCAGCTACGGAGACTCCTACGAGCAGTACTTC TRBV5-6 many TRBJ2-7 13 -
CAIRLAVHYEQYF TGTGCCATCAGACTAGCAGTTCACTACGAGCAGTACTTC TRBV6-1 - TRBJ2-7 13 TRBD2
CASSPLQTGEKLFF TGTGCCAGCTCACCCCTCCAGACAGGGGAAAAACTGTTTTTT TRBV18 - TRBJ1-4 14 TRBD1
CASSYVASGRNEQFF TGTGCCAGCAGTTACGTGGCTAGCGGGAGGAATGAGCAGTTCTTC TRBV6-2/TRBV6-3 many TRBJ2-1 15 TRBD2
CASSERGAYEQYF TGTGCCAGCAGTGAACGGGGGGCCTACGAGCAGTACTTC TRBV2 many TRBJ2-7 13 TRBD2
CASSYSLFPGTGFSYEQYF TGTGCCAGCAGTTACTCGCTTTTTCCTGGGACAGGGTTTTCCTACGAGCAGTACTTC TRBV6-5 many TRBJ2-7 19 TRBD1
CASTTSNTEAFF TGTGCCAGCACTACCTCGAATACTGAAGCTTTCTTT TRBV6-2/TRBV6-3 many TRBJ1-1 12 -
CASSLGQATSGANVLTF TGTGCCAGCAGTTTGGGGCAGGCAACCTCTGGGGCCAACGTCCTGACTTTC TRBV12-3/TRBV12-4 many TRBJ2-6 17 -
CSAAGLAGPASEQFF TGCAGTGCCGCCGGACTAGCGGGCCCCGCCAGTGAGCAGTTCTTC TRBV20-1 many TRBJ2-1 15 TRBD2
CASGGTGGFNEKLFF TGTGCCAGCGGAGGGACAGGGGGGTTCAATGAAAAACTGTTTTTT TRBV2 few TRBJ1-4 15 TRBD1
CASSSQTLVGVPDEQFF TGTGCCAGCAGTTCTCAAACCCTAGTGGGAGTCCCCGATGAGCAGTTCTTC TRBV27 many TRBJ2-1 17 -
CASSLPPRQGPDTQYF TGTGCCAGCAGTTTACCACCCCGACAGGGGCCAGATACGCAGTATTTT TRBV12-3/TRBV12-4 - TRBJ2-3 16 TRBD1
CASRIRERFTDTQYF TGTGCCAGCAGAATCCGGGAGAGATTCACAGATACGCAGTATTTT TRBV7-8 - TRBJ2-3 15 -
CATRAGGGGNEQYF TGTGCCACCAGGGCTGGCGGGGGCGGCAACGAGCAGTACTTC TRBV24-1 many TRBJ2-7 14 -
CSVGAGSSTDTQYF TGCAGCGTTGGGGCGGGATCAAGCACAGATACGCAGTATTTT TRBV29-1 few TRBJ2-3 14 -
CASSSGQVADTQYF TGTGCCAGCAGCTCGGGACAGGTAGCAGATACGCAGTATTTT TRBV7-2 many TRBJ2-3 14 TRBD1
CSVDEGAENIQYF TGCAGCGTTGATGAGGGGGCGGAGAACATTCAGTACTTC TRBV29-1 - TRBJ2-4 13 TRBD1
CASRGWTGDYEQYF TGCGCCAGCAGGGGATGGACAGGGGACTACGAGCAGTACTTC TRBV10-1 - TRBJ2-7 14 TRBD1
CASSGDREEPYGYTF TGTGCCAGCAGTGGGGACAGGGAAGAGCCCTATGGCTACACCTTC TRBV12-3/TRBV12-4 - TRBJ1-2 15 TRBD1
CALEVGGSTDTQYF TGTGCCCTAGAAGTCGGGGGAAGCACAGATACGCAGTATTTT TRBV30 many TRBJ2-3 14 -
CASSYWESDTEAFF TGTGCCAGCAGTTACTGGGAGTCCGACACTGAAGCTTTCTTT TRBV6-6 - TRBJ1-1 14 -
CASSLWQDTQETQYF TGTGCCAGCAGCTTGTGGCAGGACACACAAGAGACCCAGTACTTC TRBV5-6 many TRBJ2-5 15 -
CSARRANQPQHF TGCAGTGCTAGACGGGCCAATCAGCCCCAGCATTTT TRBV20-1 many TRBJ1-5 12 -
CASSPSWDRSSYNEQFF TGTGCCAGCAGTCCATCCTGGGACAGGAGCTCCTACAATGAGCAGTTCTTC TRBV28 many TRBJ2-1 17 TRBD1
CASSRDTGTDTQYF TGTGCCAGCTCACGGGACACGGGCACAGATACGCAGTATTTT TRBV18 many TRBJ2-3 14 -
CASSLGRLAGNPYEQYF TGTGCCAGCAGCCTTGGAAGACTAGCGGGGAATCCCTACGAGCAGTACTTC TRBV28 many TRBJ2-7 17 TRBD2
CSALIPGTNGKLFF TGCAGTGCTTTGATTCCGGGAACTAATGGAAAACTGTTTTTT TRBV20-1 once TRBJ1-4 14 -
CASSASGSQETQYF TGTGCCAGTAGTGCCTCCGGGAGCCAAGAGACCCAGTACTTC TRBV19 many TRBJ2-5 14 -
CATRDWRAIDGELFF TGTGCCACCAGGGACTGGAGGGCCATTGACGGGGAGCTGTTTTTT TRBV24-1 many TRBJ2-2 15 -
CATLATGSSYNEQFF TGTGCCACCCTCGCGACAGGGAGCTCCTACAATGAGCAGTTCTTC TRBV28 many TRBJ2-1 15 TRBD1
CASSYVGGRNQPQHF TGTGCCAGCAGTTACGTTGGAGGGAGGAATCAGCCCCAGCATTTT TRBV6-2/TRBV6-3 many TRBJ1-5 15 -
CASSYHGGWEVSTDTQYF TGCGCCAGCAGCTACCACGGCGGGTGGGAGGTTAGCACAGATACGCAGTATTTT TRBV5-1 few TRBJ2-3 18 -
CASSPIQGMVEKLFF TGTGCCAGTAGCCCAATCCAAGGAATGGTGGAAAAACTGTTTTTT TRBV19 few TRBJ1-4 15 -
CASSAHLGDLEKLFF TGTGCCAGCAGTGCCCACCTTGGGGATCTTGAAAAACTGTTTTTT TRBV25-1 - TRBJ1-4 15 -
CASSPGLAGSTDTQYF TGTGCCAGCAGCCCGGGACTAGCGGGAAGCACAGATACGCAGTATTTT TRBV18 many TRBJ2-3 16 TRBD2
CASSPAGTSGSYEQYF TGTGCCAGCAGTCCCGCTGGGACTAGCGGGAGCTACGAGCAGTACTTC TRBV27 many TRBJ2-7 16 TRBD2
CASSLFARGAEKLFF TGTGCCAGCAGTTTATTCGCCCGGGGGGCTGAAAAACTGTTTTTT TRBV28 many TRBJ1-4 15 -
CAISEWGARTEAFF TGTGCCATCAGTGAGTGGGGGGCGCGGACTGAAGCTTTCTTT TRBV10-3 many TRBJ1-1 14 -
CATEDAKSNYGYTF TGTGCCACCGAGGACGCAAAATCTAACTATGGCTACACCTTC TRBV12-3/TRBV12-4 many TRBJ1-2 14 -
CASSPPAHEQYF TGTGCCAGCAGCCCGCCGGCCCACGAGCAGTACTTC TRBV7-2 many TRBJ2-7 12 -
CATSDSYVGKRGKYNEQFF TGTGCCACCAGTGATTCGTACGTAGGGAAGCGCGGGAAGTACAATGAGCAGTTCTTC TRBV24-1 many TRBJ2-1 19 -
CASSRQGASPEQYF TGTGCCAGCAGTCGACAGGGGGCATCTCCCGAGCAGTACTTC TRBV12-3/TRBV12-4 - TRBJ2-7 14 TRBD1
CASSLECQETQYF TGTGCCAGCAGCCTTGAATGCCAAGAGACCCAGTACTTC TRBV7-9 - TRBJ2-5 13 -
CAISEWRGAGNEQFF TGTGCCATCAGTGAGTGGCGGGGGGCAGGGAATGAGCAGTTCTTC TRBV6-1 few TRBJ2-1 15 TRBD2
CASSPSSGSSYEQYF TGTGCCAGCAGCCCCTCTAGCGGGTCCTCCTACGAGCAGTACTTC TRBV9 many TRBJ2-7 15 TRBD2
CASAVSSGRYIASTDTQYF TGCGCCAGCGCCGTTTCTAGCGGGAGGTATATAGCTAGCACAGATACGCAGTATTTT TRBV5-1 - TRBJ2-3 19 TRBD2
CSAPKSGSGHEQFF TGCAGTGCCCCTAAAAGCGGGAGCGGCCATGAGCAGTTCTTC TRBV20-1 - TRBJ2-1 14 TRBD2
CASSLVLGSQRTRSGNTIYF TGTGCCAGCAGTTTAGTCCTAGGCAGCCAACGAACCCGCTCTGGAAACACCATATATTTT TRBV28 many TRBJ1-3 20 -
CASSFVGFETQYF TGTGCCAGCAGTTTCGTCGGTTTTGAGACCCAGTACTTC TRBV28 many TRBJ2-5 13 -
CASSLAPGYEQYF TGTGCCAGCAGCTTAGCCCCGGGGTACGAGCAGTACTTC TRBV11-2 many TRBJ2-7 13 -
CASSYLGLGGYEQYF TGTGCCAGCAGCTACCTAGGGCTTGGGGGCTACGAGCAGTACTTC TRBV11-2 few TRBJ2-7 15 -
CASREGGSYEQYF TGTGCCAGCAGGGAGGGAGGATCGTACGAGCAGTACTTC TRBV28 - TRBJ2-7 13 -
CAHGDGPPYNEQFF TGTGCCCACGGCGACGGGCCCCCTTACAATGAGCAGTTCTTC TRBV5-4 few TRBJ2-1 14 -
CASTLATYGYGYTF TGTGCCAGCACCCTCGCTACCTACGGATATGGCTACACCTTC TRBV28 many TRBJ1-2 14 -
CASSLDQESNEQFF TGCGCCAGCAGCTTGGATCAGGAATCCAATGAGCAGTTCTTC TRBV5-1 - TRBJ2-1 14 -